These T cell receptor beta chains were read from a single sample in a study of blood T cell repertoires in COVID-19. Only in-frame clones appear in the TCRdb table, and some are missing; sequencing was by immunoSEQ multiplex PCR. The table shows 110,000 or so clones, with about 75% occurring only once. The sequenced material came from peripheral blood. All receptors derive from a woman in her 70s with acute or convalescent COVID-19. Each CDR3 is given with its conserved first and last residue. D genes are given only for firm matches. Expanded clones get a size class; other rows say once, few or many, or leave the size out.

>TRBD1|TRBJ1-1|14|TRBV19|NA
TGTGCCAGTAGTATAGCCGCCCGGGACAGAAGAGCTTTCTTT
CASSIAARDRRAFF
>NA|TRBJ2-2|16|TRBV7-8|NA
TGTGCCAGCAGCTTACGCTGGCGGGACAACACCGGGGAGCTGTTTTTT
CASSLRWRDNTGELFF
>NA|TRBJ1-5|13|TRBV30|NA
TGTGCCTGGAGTGTAGAGGGAAACCAGCCCCAGCATTTT
CAWSVEGNQPQHF
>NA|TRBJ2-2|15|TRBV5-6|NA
TGTGCCAGCAGCTTGCTACAGCTAAACACCGGGGAGCTGTTTTTT
CASSLLQLNTGELFF
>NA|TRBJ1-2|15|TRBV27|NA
TGTGCCAGCAGTGCCGTGACAGGATGGCAGTATGGCTACACCTTC
CASSAVTGWQYGYTF
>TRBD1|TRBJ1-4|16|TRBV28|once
TGTGCCAGCATCTCGGACAGGGGAACCACTAATGAAAAACTGTTTTTT
CASISDRGTTNEKLFF
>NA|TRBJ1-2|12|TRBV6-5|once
TGTGCCAGCAAAGGCGGGGTGTGGGGCTACACCTTC
CASKGGVWGYTF
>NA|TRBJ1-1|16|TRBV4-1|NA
TGCGCCAGCAGCAGACGATCCGGACAAATGAACACTGAAGCTTTCTTT
CASSRRSGQMNTEAFF
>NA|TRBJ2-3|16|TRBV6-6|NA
TGTGCCAGCAGTTACTCGAGTGCCACAGCGGGAGATACGCAGTATTTT
CASSYSSATAGDTQYF
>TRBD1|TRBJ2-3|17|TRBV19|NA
TGTGCCAGTAGTCCCTCCCCCGACAGGGCTTACACAGATACGCAGTATTTT
CASSPSPDRAYTDTQYF
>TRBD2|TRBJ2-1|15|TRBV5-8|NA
TGTGCCAGCAGCTTGTATACTAGCGGGGGGCATGAGCAGTTCTTC
CASSLYTSGGHEQFF
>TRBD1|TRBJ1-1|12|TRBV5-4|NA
TGTGCCAGCAGCCTAAACAGGGGGATGGCTTTCTTT
CASSLNRGMAFF
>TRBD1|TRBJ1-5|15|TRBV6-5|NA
TGTGCCAGCAATCCACAGGGGGCCAGCAATCAGCCCCAGCATTTT
CASNPQGASNQPQHF
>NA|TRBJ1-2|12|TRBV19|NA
TGTGCCACCAAAGGACTTCACTATGGCTACACCTTC
CATKGLHYGYTF
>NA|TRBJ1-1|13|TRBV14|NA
TGTGCCAGCAGCCAAGTCGGGAACACTGAAGCTTTCTTT
CASSQVGNTEAFF
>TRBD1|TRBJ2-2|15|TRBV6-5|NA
TGTGCCAGCAGTTACTCTGGACAGGGGGTCGGGGAGCTGTTTTTT
CASSYSGQGVGELFF
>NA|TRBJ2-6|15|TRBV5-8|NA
TGTGCCAGCAGCTCCCAGGGTGGTGGGGCCAACGTCCTGACTTTC
CASSSQGGGANVLTF
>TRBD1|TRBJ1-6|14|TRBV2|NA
TGTGCCAGCAGTGAATTAACAGGGGGCTCACCCCTCCACTTT
CASSELTGGSPLHF
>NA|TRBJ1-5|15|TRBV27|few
TGTGCCAGCAGTTTAAATTCGCGGGAAAACCAGCCCCAGCATTTT
CASSLNSRENQPQHF
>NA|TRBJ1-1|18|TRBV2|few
TGTGCCAGCAGTGAAGCGCTTTCCCTCGACAGACGTAGCACTGAAGCTTTCTTT
CASSEALSLDRRSTEAFF
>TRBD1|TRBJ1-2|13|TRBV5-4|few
TGTGCCAGCAGTACTGACAGGGTCAATGGCTACACCTTC
CASSTDRVNGYTF
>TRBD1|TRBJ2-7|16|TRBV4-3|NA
TGCGCCAGCAGCCAAGTCGCCGGGACAGCCAACTACGAGCAGTACTTC
CASSQVAGTANYEQYF
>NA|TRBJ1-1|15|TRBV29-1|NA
TGCAGCCACCGGCCCCTACAGGGCATGAACACTGAAGCTTTCTTT
CSHRPLQGMNTEAFF
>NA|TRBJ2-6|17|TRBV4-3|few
TGCGCCAGCAGCCAGGGCGGGAATGGGGCTGGGGCCAACGTCCTGACTTTC
CASSQGGNGAGANVLTF
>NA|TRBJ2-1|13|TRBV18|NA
TGTGCCAGCTCACGTACAGGGAACAATGAGCAGTTCTTC
CASSRTGNNEQFF
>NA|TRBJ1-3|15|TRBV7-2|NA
TGTGCCAGCAGCGCCCTGGACAGAACTGGAAACACCATATATTTT
CASSALDRTGNTIYF
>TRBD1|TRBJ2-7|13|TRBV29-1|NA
TGCAGCGGCGGACAGGGTCAAGCCTACGAGCAGTACTTC
CSGGQGQAYEQYF
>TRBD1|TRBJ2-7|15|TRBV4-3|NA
TGCGCCAGCAGCCAATTACCAGGGGACAGCTACGAGCAGTACTTC
CASSQLPGDSYEQYF
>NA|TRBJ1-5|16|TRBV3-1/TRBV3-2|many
TGTGCCAGCAGCCAAGGGGGACTCTATAGCAATCAGCCCCAGCATTTT
CASSQGGLYSNQPQHF
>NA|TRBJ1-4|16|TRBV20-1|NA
TGCAGTGCTAGTGGGGGATGGGGGGAAACTAATGAAAAACTGTTTTTT
CSASGGWGETNEKLFF
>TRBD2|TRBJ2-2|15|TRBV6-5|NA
TGTGCCAGCAGCTGGGGGGGTCATAACACCGGGGAGCTGTTTTTT
CASSWGGHNTGELFF